Presented here are 4 T cell receptor beta chains from one specimen sequenced in a study of regulatory and conventional T cells in RAG deficiency. Sequencing used immunoSEQ multiplex PCR; TCRdb keeps in-frame clones, though not all of them. The sample holds tens of thousands of clones, about 92% seen once. Conventional CD4+ T cells were sorted from blood as CD25-low CD127-high cells. This sample was shared with a second study, whose subject was regulatory T cells. As reported in that work: Primers: 52 TRBV forward and 13 TRBJ reverse.

The sample comprised CD4+ T cells sorted from blood. The receptors were sampled from a human donor in good health.

The sample holds one count of this clone. The chain couples TRBV25-1 to TRBJ2-7, with TRBD2 identical over 12 bases. The CDR3 length is 16 residues. Germline V CDR1 and CDR2: MGHDK, SYGVNS. J gave up 5 bases and V 0 bases, and 5 bases lay outside the gene matches. CDR3 protein: CASSEYVTSGSHEQYF. The CDR3 DNA follows: TGTGCCAGCAGTGAATACGTGACTAGCGGGAGCCACGAGCAGTACTTC.

The rearrangement uses TRBV7-9 and TRBJ1-1; a possible D gene is TRBD1 (6 bases). Germline loops: CDR1 SEHNR, CDR2 FQNEAQ (reference sequence). This CDR3 has 15 residues. With 4 bases removed from V and 6 bases from J, the gap between germline ends came to 18 bases. The CDR3 DNA sequence: TGTGCCAGCAGCTCCGAATGGGGGGGCGGCGCTGAAGCTTTCTTT. This gives the protein CASSSEWGGGAEAFF.

The rearrangement uses TRBV6-6 and TRBJ2-2, with TRBD1 as a possible D gene (5 bases). The germline CDR1 and CDR2 sequences are MNHNY and SVGAGI (reference sequence). V lost 6 bases and J 0 bases, leaving 14 bases between the germline ends. This CDR3 comprises 16 residues. CDR3 nucleotides: TGTGCCAGCAGCGACTGGCGGACAACGAACACCGGGGAGCTGTTTTTT. Its protein product is CASSDWRTTNTGELFF.

The rearrangement uses TRBV30 and TRBJ2-1, with D perhaps matching TRBD2 (5 bases). With 7 bases removed from V and 2 bases from J, the gap between germline ends came to 18 bases. Germline CDR1 is GTSNPN and CDR2 is SVGIG (reference sequence). This CDR3 has 15 residues. Here the CDR3 reads CASRQTGRTYNEQFF. The CDR3 DNA reads as TGTGCCTCCCGGCAGACGGGAAGGACCTACAATGAGCAGTTCTTC.